This entry describes one TCR beta chain. The data derive from a study of cytomegalovirus exposure and HLA in healthy donors. V shed 5 bases and J shed 4 bases, with 18 bases lying between them. The germline V gene has CDR1 LNHDA and CDR2 SQIVND (reference sequence). The CDR3 is 16 residues long. PCR involved 60 Vbeta and 13 Jbeta primers. Per the study methods: A later analysis counted 65 million to 80 million unique TCR beta chains, some 12 million shared. Profiled with immunoSEQ multiplex PCR; TCRdb holds only in-frame clones, not every one. V, J and clone size reflect that table, while D and trimming were determined from the DNA. The sample table includes 180,000 or so clones.

Specimen: PBMCs. V usage is TRBV19 and J usage is TRBJ2-1; D is possibly TRBD1 (6 bases). The clonotype originates from a woman aged 18-30 years in good health and CMV-seropositive. In DNA, the CDR3 is TGTGCCAGTAGTGCAAATCAGGGGACATTTTACAATGAGCAGTTCTTC. It specifies CASSANQGTFYNEQFF.